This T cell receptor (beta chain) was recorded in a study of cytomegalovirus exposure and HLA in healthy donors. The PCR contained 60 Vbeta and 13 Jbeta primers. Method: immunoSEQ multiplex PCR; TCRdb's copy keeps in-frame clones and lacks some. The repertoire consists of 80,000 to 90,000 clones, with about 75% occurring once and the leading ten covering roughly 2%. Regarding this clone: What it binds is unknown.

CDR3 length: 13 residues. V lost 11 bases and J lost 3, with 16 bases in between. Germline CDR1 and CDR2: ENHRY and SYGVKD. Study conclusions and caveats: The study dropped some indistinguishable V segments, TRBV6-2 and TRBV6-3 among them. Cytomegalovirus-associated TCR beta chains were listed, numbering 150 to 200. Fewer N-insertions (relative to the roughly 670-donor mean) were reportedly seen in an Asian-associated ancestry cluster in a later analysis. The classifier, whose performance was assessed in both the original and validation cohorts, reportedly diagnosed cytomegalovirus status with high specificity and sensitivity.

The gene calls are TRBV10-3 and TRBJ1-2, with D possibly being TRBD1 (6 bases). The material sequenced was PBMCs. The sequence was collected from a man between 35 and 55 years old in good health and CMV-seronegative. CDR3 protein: CASETPGDYGYTF. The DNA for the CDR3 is TGTGCCTCCGAAACGCCAGGGGACTATGGCTACACCTTC.